The 16 T cell receptor beta chains below all came from one sample that was sequenced in a study of blood T cell repertoires in COVID-19. The data were produced by immunoSEQ multiplex PCR, yet TCRdb's version contains in-frame clones alone and is incomplete. The sample yields about 150,000 clones, roughly 89% seen once. The sample was peripheral blood. The receptors derive from a man between 60 and 70 years old with active or convalescent COVID-19.

The genes are TRBV14 and TRBJ1-1; 9 bases line up with TRBD1. The germline CDR1 and CDR2 sequences are SGHDN and FVKESK. Unmatched junction bases numbered 9, after V lost 3 bases and J lost 4 bases. The length of the CDR3 is 16 residues. CDR3 loop: CASSHSTGTGSTEAFF. In DNA, the CDR3 is TGTGCCAGCAGCCACTCCACCGGGACAGGGAGCACTGAAGCTTTCTTT.

The chain carries TRBV5-1 and TRBJ2-5; a weak D match, TRBD2 (6 bases). From germline, CDR1 is SGHRS and CDR2 YFSETQ. The CDR3 runs 12 residues. V was shortened by 4 bases and J by 5 bases, with 9 bases between the two germline ends. CDR3 protein: CASSPEGETQYF. The CDR3 DNA reads as TGCGCCAGCAGCCCGGAGGGGGAGACCCAGTACTTC.

The chain carries TRBV5-1 and TRBJ2-5, with TRBD2 as a possible D gene (5 bases). CDR3 length: 12 amino acids. Germline V lookup: CDR1 SGHRS, CDR2 YFSETQ. V was cut by 6 bases and J by 5 bases, with 11 bases left in between. The CDR3 DNA follows: TGCGCCAGCACTCGGGATCGGGAGACCCAGTACTTC. It yields the protein CASTRDRETQYF.

The genes are TRBV7-6 and TRBJ2-1, with 8 bases matching TRBD2. The V and J ends lost 2 bases and 9 bases, in that order; junction bases with no gene match: 9. Germline-derived CDR1 and CDR2 are SGHVS and FNYEAQ. This CDR3 contains 15 residues. The CDR3 coding sequence is TGTGCCAGCAGCTTAAGGGGACTAGGGCGGGGTGAGCAGTTCTTC. It codes for CASSLRGLGRGEQFF.

This clone has a single count. The chain has TRBV19 and TRBJ2-1, with 11 bases that match TRBD2. V was clipped by 5 bases and J by 12 bases; unmatched bases: 12. Germline lookup yields CDR1 LNHDA and CDR2 SQIVND (reference sequence). This CDR3 has 15 residues. CDR3 nucleotide sequence: TGTGCCAGTAGTGATTGGACTAGCGGGTACGGGGGGCAGTTCTTC. Translating gives CASSDWTSGYGGQFF.

The V and J genes are TRBV5-4 and TRBJ2-7; maybe TRBD1 (7 bases). Trimming took 3 bases from V and 1 from J, leaving 14 bases between them. In germline, CDR1 is SGHNT, CDR2 YYREEE (reference sequence). The CDR3 contains 15 residues. CDR3 nucleotide sequence: TGTGCCAGCAGCTCCCAGGGGGGACAATCCTACGAGCAGTACTTC. This codes for CASSSQGGQSYEQYF.

This clone showed up just once. The chain couples TRBV30 to TRBJ1-2; no clear D. This CDR3 has 12 amino acids. V was clipped by 1 base and J by 13 bases, with 16 bases between them. Germline assignment: CDR1 GTSNPN and CDR2 SVGIG (reference sequence). The CDR3: CAWSGGRGFSTF. CDR3 nucleotide sequence: TGTGCCTGGAGTGGTGGCCGGGGTTTCTCCACCTTC.

The CDR3 coding sequence is TGTGCCAGCAGCCCACGTCAGGGAAACACCATATATTTT. This codes for CASSPRQGNTIYF. The chain joins TRBV7-9 to TRBJ1-3, with D unclear. V lost 5 bases to trimming and J lost 4 bases, with 9 bases between them. The CDR3 totals 13 residues. Per the germline V gene, CDR1 is SEHNR and CDR2 is FQNEAQ (reference sequence).

The rearrangement joins TRBV5-5 to TRBJ1-2, with D possibly matching TRBD1 (6 bases). V dropped 2 bases and J dropped 6 bases, with 29 bases sitting between them. The germline CDR1 and CDR2 sequences are SGHKS and YYEKEE (reference sequence). The CDR3 contains 19 residues. CDR3 in amino acids: CASSFGARGFERLLDGYTF. The CDR3 DNA reads as TGTGCCAGCAGCTTTGGTGCCAGGGGCTTCGAACGCCTCTTGGATGGCTACACCTTC.

This clone appeared a single time. The chain has TRBV3-1 (or the pseudogene TRBV3-2) and TRBJ2-1; D is possibly TRBD2 (6 bases). Germline V gene sequence: CDR1 LGHDT, CDR2 YNNKEL (reference sequence). V was trimmed by 3 bases and J by 0 bases, leaving 12 bases between them. This CDR3 region has 16 residues. CDR3 amino acids: CASSHYGSGSYNEQFF. The CDR3 region has the DNA TGTGCCAGCAGCCACTACGGTAGCGGCTCCTACAATGAGCAGTTCTTC.

The rearrangement links TRBV29-1 to TRBJ1-6, with D uncertain. V dropped 3 bases and J dropped 8 bases, with 14 bases sitting between them. The CDR3 extends over 14 amino acids. Germline V lookup: CDR1 SQVTM, CDR2 ANQGSEA. The CDR3 DNA follows: TGCAGCGTTGAGTCAGAGGTAGCCGATTCACCCCTCCACTTT. Protein sequence: CSVESEVADSPLHF.

This chain links TRBV7-9 with TRBJ1-2; D gene ambiguous. CDR1 is SEHNR and CDR2 is FQNEAQ in the germline V gene (reference sequence). The ends were cut back, 1 base at V and 7 bases at J, with 13 bases in the middle. The CDR3 loop spans 14 amino acids. The chain's CDR3 is CASSLESGLGGYTF. As DNA, the CDR3 is TGTGCCAGCAGCTTAGAAAGTGGGCTCGGTGGCTACACCTTC.

The chain carries TRBV19 and TRBJ1-1; D is unclear. Trimming took off 5 bases at V and 4 bases at J, with 8 bases between the two ends. This CDR3 is 12 amino acids long. In germline, CDR1 is LNHDA, CDR2 SQIVND (reference sequence). CDR3 sequence (DNA): TGTGCCAGTAGTTTTGAGGGCACTGAAGCTTTCTTT. Translation: CASSFEGTEAFF.

With respect to this clone: The junction differs from germline at one of its ends, possibly a read error. This chain links TRBV29-1 with TRBJ2-1; a weak D match, TRBD2 (5 bases). This CDR3 spans 13 amino acids. The germline V gene has CDR1 SQVTM and CDR2 ANQGSEA. The CDR3 region is CSYGHNSRDPPLF. In nucleotides, the CDR3 is TGCAGTTATGGGCACAATTCCCGGGATCCCCCCCTCTTC.

This rearrangement joins TRBV28 to TRBJ2-2; 9 bases fit TRBD1. J was trimmed by 9 bases and V by 6 bases; bases with no gene match: 8. The germline CDR1 and CDR2 sequences are MDHEN and SYDVKM. The CDR3 totals 14 residues. The CDR3 protein is CASSGQGPKRELFF. The CDR3 DNA reads as TGTGCCAGCAGCGGACAGGGGCCAAAGAGGGAGCTGTTTTTT.

V gene TRBV10-3 combines with J gene TRBJ2-3, with TRBD2 matching over 11 bases. The CDR3 has 17 amino acids. Trimming removed 3 bases from V and 6 bases from J; junction bases left unmatched: 11. The germline gives CDR1 ENHRY, CDR2 SYGVKD. In nucleotides, the CDR3 is TGTGCCATCAGTGATAGCGGGCTAGCGGGAGGAAGGGATACGCAGTATTTT. Protein sequence: CAISDSGLAGGRDTQYF.